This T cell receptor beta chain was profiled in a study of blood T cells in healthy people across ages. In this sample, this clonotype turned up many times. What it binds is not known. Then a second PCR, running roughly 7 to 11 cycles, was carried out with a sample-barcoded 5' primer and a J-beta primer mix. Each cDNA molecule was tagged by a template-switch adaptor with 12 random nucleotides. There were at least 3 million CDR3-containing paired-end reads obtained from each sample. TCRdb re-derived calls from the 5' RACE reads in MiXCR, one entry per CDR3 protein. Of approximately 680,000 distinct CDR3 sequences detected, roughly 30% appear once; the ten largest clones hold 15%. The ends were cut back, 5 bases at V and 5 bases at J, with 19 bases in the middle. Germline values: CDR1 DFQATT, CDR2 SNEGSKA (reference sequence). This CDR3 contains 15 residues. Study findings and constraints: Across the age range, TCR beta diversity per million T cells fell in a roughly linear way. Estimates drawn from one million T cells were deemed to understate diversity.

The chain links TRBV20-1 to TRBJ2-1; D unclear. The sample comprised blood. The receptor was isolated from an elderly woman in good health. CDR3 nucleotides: TGCAGTGCTGGCCCTGGTACGCTCGTGAACAATGAGCAGTTCTTC. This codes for CSAGPGTLVNNEQFF.